This passage covers 32 T cell receptor beta chains from one sample sequenced in a study of long-term antiretroviral therapy in people with HIV. A v3.0 immunoSEQ assay was performed at survey level. The method was immunoSEQ multiplex PCR; TCRdb's version includes in-frame clones alone and lacks a portion of them. The data contain around 25,000 clones, around 83% of them singletons. Specimen: unsorted PBMCs, collected 3 years after starting antiretroviral therapy. These TCRs come from a man aged 18 to 35 with HIV.

The rearrangement joins TRBV30 to TRBJ1-1; D might be TRBD1 (6 bases). With 7 bases removed from V and 0 bases from J, the gap between germline ends came to 15 bases. The CDR3 runs 14 residues. Per the germline V gene, CDR1 is GTSNPN and CDR2 is SVGIG (reference sequence). The CDR3, as DNA: TGTGCCTCTTCGACAGGTTTGATGAACACTGAAGCTTTCTTT. Amino acid sequence: CASSTGLMNTEAFF.

The V gene is TRBV25-1, the J gene TRBJ1-1; TRBD1 might be the D (5 bases). CDR1 MGHDK and CDR2 SYGVNS come from the germline V gene. This CDR3 contains 17 residues. The V end was cut by 4 bases, the J end by 4 bases, with 22 bases between. Here the CDR3 DNA reads TGTGCCAGCAGTGGTCAGCAGCTCCAACCGGGGGGCACTGAAGCTTTCTTT. Encoded protein: CASSGQQLQPGGTEAFF.

The chain uses TRBV2 and TRBJ1-5; TRBD1 matches 8 bases. Germline loops: CDR1 SNHLY, CDR2 FYNNEI. Trimming took 7 bases from V and 3 from J; bases not matched to a gene: 2. This CDR3 is built from 13 residues. CDR3 region: CASTGQVNQPQHF. As DNA, the CDR3 is TGTGCCAGCACGGGACAGGTCAATCAGCCCCAGCATTTT.

V usage is TRBV4-1 and J usage is TRBJ2-3; D is unclear. V was clipped by 0 bases and J by 5 bases, with 6 bases between them. The CDR3 extends over 13 amino acids. CDR1 MGHRA and CDR2 YSYEKL come from the germline V gene. CDR3 sequence: CASSQDPVDTQYF. CDR3 coding DNA: TGCGCCAGCAGCCAAGATCCGGTAGATACGCAGTATTTT.

V usage is TRBV6-5 and J usage is TRBJ2-3; 7 nucleotides line up with TRBD1. Germline loops: CDR1 MNHEY, CDR2 SVGAGI. V trimming: 4 bases; J trimming: 4 bases; junction bases outside the gene matches: 8. This CDR3 spans 15 amino acids. CDR3 coding DNA: TGTGCCAGCAGTTCTGATCAGACAGGGCCAGATACGCAGTATTTT. It translates to CASSSDQTGPDTQYF.

This clone was counted between two and nine times. V usage is TRBV2 and J usage is TRBJ1-5, with D perhaps matching TRBD1 (5 bases). Trimming removed 7 bases from V and 4 bases from J, with 11 bases in between. The length of the CDR3 is 13 residues. Germline-derived CDR1 and CDR2 are SNHLY and FYNNEI. The CDR3 region is CASNQGRNQPQHF. For the CDR3, the DNA is TGTGCCAGCAATCAGGGCCGGAATCAGCCCCAGCATTTT.

The V gene is TRBV6-5, the J gene TRBJ1-3; unclear D gene. Per the germline V gene, CDR1 is MNHEY and CDR2 is SVGAGI. The CDR3 sequence is 16 residues long. V was trimmed by 0 bases and J by 0 bases, leaving 9 bases between them. For the CDR3, the DNA is TGTGCCAGCAGTTACTCGGTCCCAAGCTCTGGAAACACCATATATTTT. The encoded protein is CASSYSVPSSGNTIYF.

This chain joins TRBV5-4 and TRBJ2-2, with TRBD1 matching over 8 bases. Germline V gene lookup returns CDR1 SGHNT and CDR2 YYREEE (reference sequence). This CDR3 comprises 17 residues. Unmatched junction bases numbered 8, after V lost 3 bases and J lost 1 base. As DNA, the CDR3 is TGTGCCAGCAGCTACCGACAGGGGTTAATGAACACCGGGGAGCTGTTTTTT. Translating it yields CASSYRQGLMNTGELFF.

The chain has TRBV6-1 and TRBJ2-5, with TRBD2 matching over 13 bases. The V gene's germline CDR1 is MNHNS and CDR2 SASEGT. The CDR3 extends over 14 amino acids. The J segment lost 4 bases and the V segment lost 6 bases, leaving 2 bases of the junction unmatched. CDR3 residues: CASRLAGGLETQYF. CDR3 in DNA: TGTGCCAGCAGACTAGCGGGGGGGCTAGAGACCCAGTACTTC.

J is TRBJ2-4 and V is TRBV4-1; 8 bases line up with TRBD1. V shed 4 bases, J shed 6 bases, and the junction held 11 bases outside the gene matches. This CDR3 is 16 amino acids long. The germline V gene encodes CDR1 MGHRA and CDR2 YSYEKL. As DNA, the CDR3 is TGCGCCAGCAGCCTTGGGGGCAGGGGGCGAGGAAACATTCAGTACTTC. Residues: CASSLGGRGRGNIQYF.

The V and J genes are TRBV28 and TRBJ1-3; a possible D gene is TRBD1 (5 bases). V was cut by 5 bases and J by 0 bases, with 5 bases left in between. CDR3 length: 13 residues. CDR1 is MDHEN, CDR2 SYDVKM, per germline. The CDR3: CASSDSSGNTIYF. CDR3 coding DNA: TGTGCCAGCAGTGACAGCTCTGGAAACACCATATATTTT.

The chain joins TRBV5-6 to TRBJ1-2; D might be TRBD1 (5 bases). CDR3 length: 18 amino acids. Germline CDR1 reads SGHDT; CDR2 reads YYEEEE. V lost 5 bases and J lost 3, with 26 bases in between. CDR3 nucleotides: TGTGCCAGCAGTCCCGGGACCAAGGCGACAAGGCCCTACTATGGCTACACCTTC. Amino acids: CASSPGTKATRPYYGYTF.

This chain joins TRBV6-5 and TRBJ1-4; no clear D. CDR1 and CDR2 (germline): MNHEY, SVGAGI. With 6 bases removed from V and 2 bases from J, the gap between germline ends came to 10 bases. CDR3 size: 14 residues. CDR3 in amino acids: CASRDKATNEKLFF. CDR3 DNA: TGTGCCAGCAGAGACAAGGCGACTAATGAAAAACTGTTTTTT.

The V and J genes are TRBV7-8 and TRBJ1-1, with no clear D. Trimming cost V 3 bases and J 0 bases, with 5 bases left between them. CDR1 and CDR2 (germline): SGHVS, FQNEAQ. The CDR3 has 13 amino acids. DNA of the CDR3: TGTGCCAGCAGCTTCGGGCTGAACACTGAAGCTTTCTTT. It specifies CASSFGLNTEAFF.

The chain joins TRBV5-1 to TRBJ2-1; D gene ambiguous. The CDR3 loop spans 15 amino acids. Germline V gene data show CDR1 as SGHRS and CDR2 as YFSETQ. V lost 1 base and J lost 7, with 15 bases in between. CDR3 amino acids: CASSLFLRIGNEQFF. The CDR3 DNA sequence: TGCGCCAGCAGCTTGTTCCTCCGAATAGGGAATGAGCAGTTCTTC.

The rearrangement joins TRBV6-6 to TRBJ2-7; D gene ambiguous. This CDR3 contains 12 residues. V lost 8 bases and J 5 bases, leaving 13 bases between the germline ends. Per the germline V gene, CDR1 is MNHNY and CDR2 is SVGAGI (reference sequence). CDR3 residues: CASGKIRDEQYF. CDR3 DNA: TGTGCCAGCGGTAAAATCCGGGACGAGCAGTACTTC.

This clone occurred once. This rearrangement joins TRBV19 to TRBJ2-1, with 8 bases that match TRBD2. V gave up 4 bases and J gave up 6 bases; unmatched junction bases: 5. The CDR3 spans 14 residues. From germline, CDR1 is LNHDA and CDR2 SQIVND (reference sequence). The CDR3 DNA is TGTGCCAGTAGTAAAAAGCGGGGGCCCAATGAGCAGTTCTTC. This sequence encodes CASSKKRGPNEQFF.

As DNA, the CDR3 is TGTGCCAGCTCACCAGAAGGGGGCTATGGAAACACCATATATTTT. As protein: CASSPEGGYGNTIYF. This chain joins TRBV18 and TRBJ1-3; the match to TRBD1 covers 7 bases. The CDR3 sequence is 15 residues long. Germline values: CDR1 KGHSH, CDR2 LQKENI. V was clipped by 2 bases and J by 3 bases; unmatched bases: 4. Filled out from reference TRBV18 and TRBJ1-3, the complete variable domain reads NAGVMQNPRHLVRRRGQEARLRCSPMKGHSHVYWYRQLPEEGLKFMVYLQKENIIDESGMPKERFSAEFPKEGPSILRIQQVVRGDSAAYFCASSPEGGYGNTIYFGEGSWLTVV.

The chain is built from TRBV11-3 and TRBJ1-1, with a tentative D call TRBD1 (6 bases). Trimming pared 1 base from V and 10 bases from J, leaving 19 bases between. The CDR3 covers 15 residues. The germline CDR1 and CDR2 sequences are SGHNT and YENEEA. The CDR3 DNA reads as TGTGCCAGCAGCTTAGCTCCCAGGGACCAGGGGAGAGCTTTCTTT. It encodes CASSLAPRDQGRAFF. Full variable domain (remainder filled in from reference TRBV11-3 and TRBJ1-1): EAGVVQSPRYKIIEKKQPVAFWCNPISGHNTLYWYLQNLGQGPELLIRYENEEAVDDSQLPKDRFSAERLKGVDSTLKIQPAELGDSAVYLCASSLAPRDQGRAFFGQGTRLTVV.

J is TRBJ1-5 and V is TRBV15, with D maybe TRBD1 (6 bases). Trimming pared 7 bases from V and 0 bases from J, leaving 13 bases between. CDR1 LNHNV and CDR2 YYDKDF come from the germline V gene (reference sequence). The CDR3 has 15 residues. The CDR3 here is CATTAGTYSNQPQHF. In DNA, the CDR3 is TGTGCCACCACCGCAGGGACATATAGCAATCAGCCCCAGCATTTT.

V is TRBV29-1 and J is TRBJ2-3; D assignment may be TRBD1 or TRBD2 (5 bases each). CDR1 and CDR2 (germline): SQVTM, ANQGSEA. The CDR3 is 15 residues long. The V gene lost 0 bases and the J gene lost 3 bases, with 13 bases spanning the gap. The CDR3 spells CSVEDFGDGTDTQYF. Written as DNA, the CDR3 is TGCAGCGTTGAAGACTTCGGGGACGGGACAGATACGCAGTATTTT.

The chain carries TRBV25-1 and TRBJ2-3, with TRBD2 as a possible D gene (6 bases). The CDR3 totals 13 residues. The V gene's germline CDR1 is MGHDK and CDR2 SYGVNS. The V end lost 2 bases, the J end lost 8 bases, and 11 bases lay between the germline ends. CDR3 amino acids: CASSEGGLGTQYF. CDR3 bases: TGTGCCAGCAGTGAAGGGGGACTGGGTACGCAGTATTTT.

Only a few counts were recorded for this clone. The chain links TRBV29-1 to TRBJ1-2; D is undetermined. Germline V gene lookup returns CDR1 SQVTM and CDR2 ANQGSEA. V lost 8 bases to trimming and J lost 5 bases, with 12 bases between them. The CDR3 spans 11 residues. This CDR3 reads CSLDREYGYTF. DNA of the CDR3: TGCAGCTTAGACCGCGAGTATGGCTACACCTTC.

The chain carries TRBV7-9 and TRBJ1-2; 7 positions match TRBD1. This CDR3 contains 14 residues. Trimming cost V 2 bases and J 4 bases; bases outside gene matches: 4. Germline values: CDR1 SEHNR, CDR2 FQNEAQ (reference sequence). The CDR3 reads CASSLKTGTYGYTF. The CDR3 DNA is TGTGCCAGCAGCTTAAAGACAGGGACCTATGGCTACACCTTC.

The rearrangement links TRBV6-5 to TRBJ1-4, with TRBD1 as a possible D gene (5 bases). This CDR3 has 13 amino acids. Trimming took off 6 bases at V and 4 bases at J, with 9 bases between the two ends. Germline V lookup: CDR1 MNHEY, CDR2 SVGAGI. The CDR3 here is CASSLQDNEKLFF. The CDR3 nucleotides read TGTGCCAGCAGCTTACAGGATAATGAAAAACTGTTTTTT.

The chain carries TRBV5-4 and TRBJ2-3; unclear D gene. V lost 2 bases, J lost 4 bases, and 5 bases lay in between. The V gene's germline CDR1 is SGHNT and CDR2 YYREEE (reference sequence). CDR3 length: 12 amino acids. Here the CDR3 DNA reads TGTGCCAGCAGCTTCATCTCAGATACGCAGTATTTT. It codes for CASSFISDTQYF.

The genes are TRBV11-2 and TRBJ2-6; no clear D. With 5 bases removed from V and 0 bases from J, the gap between germline ends came to 8 bases. This CDR3 contains 15 residues. Germline assignment: CDR1 SGHAT and CDR2 FQNNGV. The CDR3: CASSPLRSGANVLTF. For the CDR3, the DNA is TGTGCCAGCAGCCCGTTGCGCTCTGGGGCCAACGTCCTGACTTTC. The complete variable domain, with remaining parts taken from reference TRBV11-2 and TRBJ2-6, reads EAGVAQSPRYKIIEKRQSVAFWCNPISGHATLYWYQQILGQGPKLLIQFQNNGVVDDSQLPKDRFSAERLKGVDSTLKIQPAKLEDSAVYLCASSPLRSGANVLTFGAGSRLTVL.

This chain links TRBV19 with TRBJ2-7, with 12 nucleotides matching TRBD2. CDR3 length: 15 residues. The germline gives CDR1 LNHDA, CDR2 SQIVND (reference sequence). J was trimmed by 3 bases and V by 3 bases; bases with no gene match: 3. Here the CDR3 reads CASSIATSGGYEQYF. CDR3 DNA: TGTGCCAGTAGTATCGCGACTAGCGGGGGCTACGAGCAGTACTTC. The complete variable domain, with remaining parts taken from reference TRBV19 and TRBJ2-7, reads DGGITQSPKYLFRKEGQNVTLSCEQNLNHDAMYWYRQDPGQGLRLIYYSQIVNDFQKGDIAEGYSVSREKKESFPLTVTSAQKNPTAFYLCASSIATSGGYEQYFGPGTRLTVT.

This chain links TRBV6-1 with TRBJ1-6, with D maybe TRBD1 (6 bases). Trimming left V 2 bases short and J 4 bases short, with 6 bases between. Germline V lookup: CDR1 MNHNS, CDR2 SASEGT. The CDR3 has 14 amino acids. The CDR3 DNA reads TGTGCCAGCAGTGAACAGGGGTATAATTCACCCCTCCACTTT. It translates to CASSEQGYNSPLHF.

J is TRBJ1-5 and V is TRBV7-9; D not certain. Germline CDR1 SEHNR, CDR2 FQNEAQ (reference sequence). CDR3 size: 14 residues. With 1 base removed from V and 3 bases from J, the gap between germline ends came to 7 bases. CDR3 amino acids: CASSLGGLNQPQHF. CDR3 in DNA: TGTGCCAGCAGCTTAGGTGGCCTCAATCAGCCCCAGCATTTT.

This chain joins TRBV23-1 and TRBJ1-2; 9 bases match TRBD1. TRBV23-1 is labeled an ORF, and its function is uncertain. Germline trimming cut 0 bases from V and 6 bases from J; bases unmatched to any gene: 5. The CDR3 spans 15 residues. CDR3 in DNA: TGCGCCAGCAGTCAATCGTGGGACAGGGACCATGGCTACACCTTC. Its translation is CASSQSWDRDHGYTF.

The chain is built from TRBV6-5 and TRBJ2-3; 11 bases agree with TRBD2. The germline V gene encodes CDR1 MNHEY and CDR2 SVGAGI. The CDR3 loop spans 15 amino acids. Losses at the gene ends were 4 bases for V and 5 bases for J; bases not matched to a gene: 5. The CDR3 loop is CASSSGLAAGDTQYF. The DNA for the CDR3 is TGTGCCAGCAGTTCGGGACTAGCGGCTGGAGATACGCAGTATTTT.